The rows below give T cell receptor beta chains drawn from one sample of a study of T cell repertoires in cytomegalovirus infection. Using its own MiXCR run on the reads, TCRdb lists one record per CDR3 protein. The sample has hundreds of thousands of distinct CDR3 sequences; 30% to 35% are singletons. Which antigens these TCRs recognize remains unknown. This specimen consisted of cultured PBMCs, obtained from culture after CMV antigen stimulation. These receptors were collected from a human donor in good health (CMV status not recorded). Some clones in this sample may be carry-over from other donors' samples. Each CDR3 is given with its conserved first and last residue. The D gene is left open where the match is weak. A row's size may be missing; if present it is once, few, many or a size class.

v_call	d_call	clone_size	j_call	cdr3_nt	cdr3_aa
TRBV5-4	-	-	TRBJ2-1	TGTGCCAGCAGCTCCGGACCCTCCATCGATGAGCAGTTCTTC	CASSSGPSIDEQFF
TRBV18	-	once	TRBJ2-1	TGTGCCAGCTCCCGGACCCCGGTCAAAATCTTC	CASSRTPVKIF
TRBV20-1	-	-	TRBJ1-5	TGCAGTGCTAGAGTGGCAGGACGCAATCAGCCCCAGCATTTT	CSARVAGRNQPQHF
TRBV7-2	TRBD1	few	TRBJ2-7	TGTGCCAGCAGTCTCGGAAACAGGGGCGCAGCCTACGAGCAGTACTTC	CASSLGNRGAAYEQYF
TRBV3-1	TRBD2	few	TRBJ2-5	TGTGCCAGCAGCCCCTCCGGGACTAGCGGCCAAGAGACCCAGTACTTC	CASSPSGTSGQETQYF
TRBV7-6	-	many	TRBJ2-7	TGTGCCAGCAGCTTAAGGGGAACGCCCTACGAGCAGTACTTC	CASSLRGTPYEQYF
TRBV7-2	TRBD2	many	TRBJ2-1	TGTGCCAGCAGCTTAGAGGGGAGCGGGGTATACAATGAGCAGTTCTTC	CASSLEGSGVYNEQFF
TRBV7-2	TRBD2	-	TRBJ2-1	TGTGCCAGCAGCTTAAGATTAGCGGGAGCTGAGCAGTTCTTC	CASSLRLAGAEQFF
TRBV5-4	-	-	TRBJ1-2	TGTGCCAGCAGCTTGGCGGGGGGCGCAGGGAATTATGGCTACACCTTC	CASSLAGGAGNYGYTF
TRBV7-2	-	many	TRBJ2-3	TGTGCCGCCCCCTTAGACCGGGGGCCGGGGTACGCATGGCCAGATACGCAGTATTTT	CAAPLDRGPGYAWPDTQYF
TRBV6-2/TRBV6-3	TRBD2	-	TRBJ2-3	TGTGCCAGCACTCAGACTAGCGGGGCGACAGATACGCAGTATTTT	CASTQTSGATDTQYF
TRBV24-1	-	-	TRBJ1-1	TGTGCCGCCCAAAGTAGGAACACTGAAGCTTTCTTT	CAAQSRNTEAFF
TRBV4-3	TRBD1	few	TRBJ1-2	TGCGCCAGCAGCCAAGAGCGGACAGGGAGATTAGGGGGCTACACCTTC	CASSQERTGRLGGYTF
TRBV27	-	few	TRBJ2-7	TGTGCCAGCAGTTTAGAGGGGGGCGTCTACGAGCAGTACTTC	CASSLEGGVYEQYF
TRBV19	TRBD1	-	TRBJ1-5	TGTGCCAGCGACAGGGGGCTCAGGGTTAGCAATCAGCCCCAGCATTTT	CASDRGLRVSNQPQHF
TRBV7-2	-	many	TRBJ2-3	TGTGCCAGCAGCGAACAGGGCACCGATACGCAGTATTTT	CASSEQGTDTQYF
TRBV28	-	few	TRBJ1-3	TGTGCCAGCAGCCTACAGGGATGGGGAAACACCATATATTTT	CASSLQGWGNTIYF
TRBV6-2/TRBV6-3	TRBD1	few	TRBJ2-3	TGTGCCAGCAGACCATGGACAGGCCTGCCCAATACAGATACGCAGTATTTT	CASRPWTGLPNTDTQYF
TRBV11-2	-	few	TRBJ2-1	TGTGCCAGCAGCTTAAACGGCAATGAGCAGTTCTTC	CASSLNGNEQFF
TRBV7-2	TRBD2	few	TRBJ2-1	TGTGCCAGCAGCCCCCGTGAGCGGGAGGTCACCGGGTCCTACAATGAGCAGTTCTTC	CASSPREREVTGSYNEQFF
TRBV7-2	-	few	TRBJ2-6	TGTGCCAGCAATACAGTTTCTGGGGCCAACGTCCTGACTTTC	CASNTVSGANVLTF
TRBV20-1	-	-	TRBJ2-5	TGCAGTGCGACCTTAGCCGGACGGGATCAAGAGACCCAGTACTTC	CSATLAGRDQETQYF
TRBV7-9	TRBD1	few	TRBJ1-5	TGTGCCAGCAGCTTAGATACAGGGGACCAGCCCCAGCATTTT	CASSLDTGDQPQHF
TRBV7-9	TRBD2	few	TRBJ2-7	TGTGCCAGCAGCCGAACCACCGGGACTAGAAGCGAGCAGTACTTC	CASSRTTGTRSEQYF
TRBV19	-	few	TRBJ1-2	TGTGCCAGTAGTATGGGCGCGGGAAGCTATGGCTACACCTTC	CASSMGAGSYGYTF
TRBV4-1	-	-	TRBJ1-4	TGCGCCAGCAGCCAAGATCCCCGTGGGGGGGTAGGTGAAAAACTGTTTTTT	CASSQDPRGGVGEKLFF
TRBV20-1	TRBD2	-	TRBJ2-7	TGCAGTGCTAGAGCCACTAGCGGGAGGTGGGAGCAGTACTTC	CSARATSGRWEQYF
TRBV7-2	TRBD1	many	TRBJ1-1	TGTGCCAGCAGCGTCCGACAGGGAGGGGCTGAAGCTTTCTTT	CASSVRQGGAEAFF
TRBV20-1	-	few	TRBJ2-5	TGCAGTGCTAGGGGCAGCGGAGAGACCCAGTACTTC	CSARGSGETQYF
TRBV5-1	-	-	TRBJ2-2	TGCGCCAGCAGCCCTATCTGGGTCGGGGAGCTGTTTTTT	CASSPIWVGELFF
TRBV12-5	-	few	TRBJ2-3	TGTGCTAGTGGTTTGGTACTAACGGAGTCGGCAGATACGCAGTATTTT	CASGLVLTESADTQYF
TRBV7-2	TRBD2	-	TRBJ2-2	TGTGCCAGCAGCTTACTGCCTAGCGGGACCGGGGAGCTGTTTTTT	CASSLLPSGTGELFF
TRBV28	-	few	TRBJ1-2	TGTGCCAGCAGCTTCTCCGGGTCCTTCGATGGCTACACCTTC	CASSFSGSFDGYTF
TRBV12-3/TRBV12-4	-	-	TRBJ1-1	TGTGCCAGCAGTCGACTAACGGTGAACACTGAAGCTTTCTTT	CASSRLTVNTEAFF
TRBV7-2	TRBD1	many	TRBJ1-2	TGTGCCAGCAGCTTAAGGCCAGGGGGAGAGTATGGCTACACCTTC	CASSLRPGGEYGYTF
TRBV29-1	-	-	TRBJ1-1	TGCAGCGTGGAGACAGCGACTGAAGCTTTCTTT	CSVETATEAFF
TRBV4-2	TRBD2	few	TRBJ2-4	TGTGCCAGCAGCCAAGGCCCAGCGGGGGGGGATCAGTACTTC	CASSQGPAGGDQYF
TRBV10-2	-	-	TRBJ2-5	TGCGCCAGCAGACTCGACAGTCAAGAGACCCAGTACTTC	CASRLDSQETQYF
TRBV7-2	-	many	TRBJ2-7	TGTGCCAGCAGCTCGGGACTTATCCGTGAGAAGCAGTACTTC	CASSSGLIREKQYF
TRBV20-1	TRBD2	-	TRBJ2-5	TGCAGTGCAAGGGACGGGCGGGAGGGCCAAGAGACCCAGTACTTC	CSARDGREGQETQYF
TRBV5-4	TRBD2	-	TRBJ2-5	TGTGCCAGCAGCCCTGGGAGAGCGGGAGGACAAGAGACCCAGTACTTC	CASSPGRAGGQETQYF
TRBV19	-	-	TRBJ2-3	TGTGCCAGTATTGACCGGGACCTTGGGCAGTATTTT	CASIDRDLGQYF
TRBV7-8	TRBD1	-	TRBJ2-1	TGTGCCAGCAGCTTAGCCGGACAGGGATACAATGAGCAGTTCTTC	CASSLAGQGYNEQFF
TRBV4-3	-	-	TRBJ2-5	TGCGCCAGCAGCCAACGCTTTAGCGGAGAGACCCAGTACTTC	CASSQRFSGETQYF